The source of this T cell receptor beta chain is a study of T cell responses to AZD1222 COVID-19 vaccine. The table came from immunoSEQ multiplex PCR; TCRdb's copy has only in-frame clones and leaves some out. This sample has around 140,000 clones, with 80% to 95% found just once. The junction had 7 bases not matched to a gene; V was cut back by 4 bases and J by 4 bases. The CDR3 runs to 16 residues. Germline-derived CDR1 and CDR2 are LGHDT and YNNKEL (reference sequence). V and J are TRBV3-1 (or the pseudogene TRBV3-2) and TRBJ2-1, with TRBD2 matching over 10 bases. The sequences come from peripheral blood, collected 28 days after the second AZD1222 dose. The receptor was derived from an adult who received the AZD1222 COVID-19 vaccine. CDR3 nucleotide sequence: TGTGCCAGCAGCCCCAAAGGAGCGGGAGGGTACAATGAGCAGTTCTTC. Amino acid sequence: CASSPKGAGGYNEQFF.